The T cell receptor (beta chain) under discussion was sequenced for a study of identifying expanded T cells in peripheral blood. Study outcomes and limitations: Over about two and four weeks, about 15 and 19 clones changed, versus around 1.2 between replicates.

The CDR3 has 16 residues. V lost 1 base and J lost 1, with 11 bases in between. Per germline, CDR1 SGHRS and CDR2 YFSETQ. Profiling relied on immunoSEQ multiplex PCR, and the TCRdb table lists in-frame clones only, not all of them. The sample comprises tens of thousands of clones, approximately 79% of which are singletons, and 12% to 15% rests with the top ten. A note on this clone: Its antigen is currently unknown.

The receptor was isolated from a person between 18 and 75 years old in good health. Sequencing was performed on blood. The V call is TRBV5-1, the J call TRBJ2-2, with TRBD1 as a possible D gene (6 bases). The CDR3 DNA is TGCGCCAGCAGCTTGAAATTACAGGGGAACACCGGGGAGCTGTTTTTT. Encoded protein: CASSLKLQGNTGELFF.